This T cell receptor beta chain was observed in a study of post-analysis software for immune sequencing data. Background on the study: Courses of disease covered relapsing-remitting, secondary progressive and progressive-relapsing multiple sclerosis. Study conclusions and caveats: When compared against controls, multiple sclerosis patients showed significantly lower normalized Chao1 diversity. Clustering by F measure revealed strong co-clustering among samples prepared together in one batch. Patients used about 5 TRBV segments, including TRBV5-6, TRBV5-1 and TRBV20-1, more often than controls.

The CDR3 is made up of 11 amino acids. V gave up 2 bases and J gave up 7 bases, with 6 bases separating them. Germline values: CDR1 DFQATT, CDR2 SNEGSKA (reference sequence). This clonotype was detected many times. No antigen is known for it. TCR beta cDNA libraries had unique molecular identifiers. TCRdb used MiXCR to reprocess the PCR reads, holding one entry per CDR3 protein. The sample has fewer than 850,000 distinct CDR3 sequences, 30% seen once. Material for sequencing was blood. V is TRBV20-1 and J is TRBJ2-1; D remains ambiguous. The clonotype was recovered from a girl between 10 and 17 years old with multiple sclerosis. CDR3 sequence: CSARILNEQFF. Here the CDR3 DNA reads TGCAGTGCTAGAATTCTGAATGAGCAGTTCTTC.